This T cell receptor beta chain is from a study of cytomegalovirus exposure and HLA in healthy donors. Notes on the study in general: In a later analysis, most CMV-associated TCR beta chains appeared HLA-restricted. Under in vitro conditions, a few CMV-associated chains were confirmed as specific for CMV antigens.

The PCR ran on 60 Vbeta and 13 Jbeta primers. Produced via immunoSEQ multiplex PCR; TCRdb's table is partial and in-frame only. Here the sample spans 90,000 to 120,000 clones, approximately 79% being singletons. V lost 0 bases and J 8 bases, leaving 12 bases between the germline ends. CDR3 length equals 14 residues. Germline V lookup: CDR1 SGHRS, CDR2 YFSETQ. Of note for this clone: The antigen is not known.

The V gene is TRBV5-1, the J gene TRBJ2-1; D possibly corresponds to TRBD1 (6 bases). This sequence was found in a man in his fifties or sixties in good health and CMV-seropositive. Sequencing input: PBMCs. The CDR3 loop is CASSLVQGWDEQFF. CDR3 nucleotides: TGCGCCAGCAGCTTGGTGCAGGGGTGGGATGAGCAGTTCTTC.